This TCR beta chain appears in the sequencing data of a study of blood T cell repertoires in COVID-19. Looking at the study overall: Whether acute or convalescent, the COVID-19 samples came from the United States, Italy and Spain. From T cells, B-cell-depleted T cells, or PBMCs came the material, which was cDNA or gDNA.

The CDR3 length is 17 residues. CDR1 LNHDA and CDR2 SQIVND come from the germline V gene (reference sequence). J was trimmed by 2 bases and V by 6 bases; bases with no gene match: 12. In the original processing: Amplification with reference gene primers provided the estimates of nucleated cell counts. Here immunoSEQ multiplex PCR was the method, and the copy in TCRdb shows in-frame clones only, minus some. D and trimming were read from the DNA, whereas the V and J calls and clone size are those reported in that table. The profile shows around 69,000 clones, approximately 85% of them singletons. Material: peripheral blood. The chain carries TRBV19 and TRBJ2-3, with 9 positions matching TRBD1. The receptor's source is a man in his fifties with acute or convalescent COVID-19. CDR3 region: CASSPRTGEGITDTQYF. CDR3 nucleotides: TGTGCCAGTAGCCCTCGGACAGGGGAGGGTATCACAGATACGCAGTATTTT. The full variable domain, in which reference TRBV19 and TRBJ2-3 provide the parts outside the CDR3, is DGGITQSPKYLFRKEGQNVTLSCEQNLNHDAMYWYRQDPGQGLRLIYYSQIVNDFQKGDIAEGYSVSREKKESFPLTVTSAQKNPTAFYLCASSPRTGEGITDTQYFGPGTRLTVL.